This T cell receptor (beta chain) was recorded in a study of T cells in Graves' hyperthyroidism and ophthalmopathy. This clonotype was counted at least ten times. Germline is not matched at one junction end, which may reflect a read error. RNA transcripts were the template for amplifying TCR beta CDR3 regions. The TCR CDR3 was amplified in a first-round RT-PCR using the HTBI primer set. TCRdb itself ran the multiplex PCR reads through MiXCR, one entry per CDR3 protein. The sample holds over 250,000 distinct CDR3 sequences, around a quarter seen once. Exclusion of a patient resulted from uncontrolled infection, other autoimmune disease, pregnancy or lactation. The blood sample was taken at first hyperthyroidism diagnosis, before any ophthalmopathy symptoms. The PBMCs were taken from about 10 ml of fresh peripheral blood. The germline CDR1 and CDR2 sequences are KGHDR and SFDVKD. The CDR3 spans 11 residues.

The chain is built from TRBV24-1 and TRBJ1-1; D gene ambiguous. The specimen sequenced was blood. The receptor was isolated from a man in his forties with Graves' hyperthyroidism that later progressed to Graves' ophthalmopathy. The CDR3 sequence is CATSDSIRFDF. DNA of the CDR3: TGTGCCACCAGTGATTCTATCCGCTTTGATTTT.